The 16 T cell receptor beta chains below all came from one sample that was sequenced in a study of blood T cell repertoires in COVID-19. Sequenced by immunoSEQ multiplex PCR; TCRdb stores in-frame clones only, minus some. The sample lists tens of thousands of clones, about nine tenths occurring once. The sequencing sample was made of peripheral blood. These receptor sequences come from a man aged 50-59 years with active COVID-19.

The chain's CDR3 is CASSFGLAGGETQYF. The CDR3 coding sequence is TGTGCCAGCAGCTTCGGACTAGCGGGGGGAGAGACCCAGTACTTC. The chain employs TRBV7-9 and TRBJ2-5; TRBD2 aligns across 14 bases. Germline V gives CDR1 SEHNR, CDR2 FQNEAQ (reference sequence). V lost 3 bases to trimming and J lost 4 bases; unmatched junction nucleotides: 1. This CDR3 spans 15 amino acids.

This chain joins TRBV5-4 and TRBJ2-6, with D perhaps matching TRBD1 (5 bases). Germline V lookup: CDR1 SGHNT, CDR2 YYREEE (reference sequence). This CDR3 spans 16 amino acids. V was trimmed by 3 bases and J by 4 bases, leaving 14 bases between them. CDR3 loop: CASSWDPGFGANVLTF. The CDR3 region has the DNA TGTGCCAGCAGCTGGGATCCAGGGTTCGGGGCCAACGTCCTGACTTTC. The full variable domain, completed using reference TRBV5-4 and TRBJ2-6, is ETGVTQSPTHLIKTRGQQVTLRCSSQSGHNTVSWYQQALGQGPQFIFQYYREEENGRGNFPPRFSGLQFPNYSSELNVNALELDDSALYLCASSWDPGFGANVLTFGAGSRLTVL.

The V call is TRBV1, the J call TRBJ2-3; the tabulated D call, TRBD2, remains unverified against the DNA. TRBV1 is shown as a pseudogene. This CDR3 has 13 amino acids. Here the CDR3 reads CTRPAGGTDTQYF. CDR3 DNA sequence: TGCACCAGGCCAGCGGGAGGCACAGATACGCAGTATTTT.

The chain uses TRBV6-5 and TRBJ1-5; no definite D call. Germline CDR1 is MNHEY and CDR2 is SVGAGI. Trimming took 10 bases from V and 3 from J, leaving 19 bases between them. The CDR3 runs to 15 residues. CDR3 sequence reads: CAIWSEAPYNQPQHF. CDR3 nucleotides: TGTGCCATCTGGTCGGAGGCGCCCTACAATCAGCCCCAGCATTTT.

The CDR3 region is CASSPGGFTGELFF. As DNA, the CDR3 is TGTGCCAGTAGCCCAGGGGGCTTCACCGGGGAGCTGTTTTTT. This chain links TRBV19 with TRBJ2-2; 8 nucleotides match TRBD1. V gave up 6 bases and J gave up 4 bases; unmatched junction bases: 4. The CDR3 length is 14 residues. Germline assignment: CDR1 LNHDA and CDR2 SQIVND (reference sequence).

The chain recombines TRBV4-3 with TRBJ1-4; D is uncertain. The CDR3 extends over 16 amino acids. Germline CDR1 is LGHNA and CDR2 is YSLEER. The ends were cut back, 0 bases at V and 3 bases at J, with 11 bases in the middle. CDR3 sequence: CASSQDRTEANEKLFF. CDR3 nucleotides: TGCGCCAGCAGCCAAGACAGGACGGAGGCTAATGAAAAACTGTTTTTT.

This clone was detected once. V gene TRBV7-2 combines with J gene TRBJ2-5; no reliable D call. Germline loops: CDR1 SGHTA, CDR2 FQGNSA. Trimming cost V 1 base and J 4 bases, with 7 bases left between them. The CDR3 sequence is 13 residues long. In nucleotides, the CDR3 is TGTGCCAGCAGCTTAGGACAACGAGAGACCCAGTACTTC. Translating gives CASSLGQRETQYF.

The rearrangement uses TRBV5-1 and TRBJ2-3; maybe TRBD2 (7 bases). Trimming stripped 2 bases from V and 3 bases from J, with 13 bases between. Per the germline V gene, CDR1 is SGHRS and CDR2 is YFSETQ. The CDR3 loop spans 15 amino acids. This chain's CDR3 is CASSFEGGGTDTQYF. CDR3 nucleotides: TGCGCCAGCAGCTTTGAGGGAGGGGGAACAGATACGCAGTATTTT.

A single count supports this clone. The J gene is TRBJ1-1, the V gene TRBV2; D is uncertain. Germline CDR1 is SNHLY and CDR2 is FYNNEI. This CDR3 has 13 residues. Between the trimmed V and J ends, which lost 6 bases and 8 bases, there was a span of 16 bases. The CDR3 DNA sequence: TGTGCCAGCAGCCAGAGGAAGCCTACGGAAGCTTTCTTT. Amino acid sequence: CASSQRKPTEAFF.

The V and J genes are TRBV2 and TRBJ2-7; perhaps TRBD1 as D (6 bases). CDR3 length: 13 residues. The germline V and J ends were trimmed by 8 bases and 3 bases, with 14 bases remaining between them. Germline V gives CDR1 SNHLY, CDR2 FYNNEI. The CDR3 nucleotides read TGTGCCAGCGGAGGCATACAGGGCTACGAGCAGTACTTC. It is translated as CASGGIQGYEQYF.

The chain is built from TRBV29-1 and TRBJ2-1; 9 bases agree with TRBD2. This CDR3 is built from 15 residues. Trimming cost V 2 bases and J 2 bases; bases outside gene matches: 4. The germline V gene encodes CDR1 SQVTM and CDR2 ANQGSEA. The CDR3 loop is CSVELSGRTYNEQFF. The CDR3 DNA reads as TGCAGCGTTGAATTGAGCGGGAGGACCTACAATGAGCAGTTCTTC.

About this clone itself: One end of the junction does not line up with germline, which may come from a read error. The genes are TRBV2 and TRBJ2-1; the D gene is possibly TRBD2 (6 bases). The CDR3 sequence is 13 residues long. Looked up from germline, CDR1 is SNHLY and CDR2 is FYNNEI. This chain's CDR3 is CASSYGGRGEQFF. CDR3 in DNA: TGTGCCAGCAGCTACGGGGGTCGCGGTGAGCAATTCTTC.

The gene calls are TRBV25-1 and TRBJ2-5, with a weak D call TRBD1 (6 bases). CDR3 size: 16 residues. Germline CDR1 and CDR2: MGHDK and SYGVNS. V shed 8 bases and J shed 4 bases, with 23 bases lying between them. The CDR3 bases are TGTGCCAGCGCGAGGGGGACGGGGAAAGTGGGAGAGACCCAGTACTTC. It is translated as CASARGTGKVGETQYF.

The sample holds a few counts of this clone. The chain uses TRBV29-1 and TRBJ2-7; 7 nucleotides align to TRBD1. Trimming at V came to 8 bases and at J to 3 bases, leaving 13 bases not matched to a gene. The CDR3 has 14 residues. Germline V lookup: CDR1 SQVTM, CDR2 ANQGSEA. As DNA, the CDR3 is TGCAGCACAGACAGGGATAAGGGGGTCTACGAGCAGTACTTC. Translating it yields CSTDRDKGVYEQYF.

The CDR3 DNA reads as TGTGCCAGCAGCATTAGCGTCTACAATGAGCAGTTCTTC. This encodes CASSISVYNEQFF. The chain links TRBV11-1 to TRBJ2-1; a weak D match, TRBD2 (5 bases). The germline V and J ends were trimmed by 5 bases and 3 bases, with 8 bases remaining between them. Germline CDR1 reads SGHAT; CDR2 reads FQDESV (reference sequence). The CDR3 has 13 residues. Complete variable domain (other parts from reference TRBV11-1 and TRBJ2-1): EAEVAQSPRYKITEKSQAVAFWCDPISGHATLYWYRQILGQGPELLVQFQDESVVDDSQLPKDRFSAERLKGVDSTLKIQPAELGDSAMYLCASSISVYNEQFFGPGTRLTVL.

This rearrangement joins TRBV6-1 to TRBJ2-7; 7 nucleotides align to TRBD1. The CDR3 sequence is 15 residues long. Losses at the gene ends were 3 bases for V and 3 bases for J; bases not matched to a gene: 8. The V gene's germline CDR1 is MNHNS and CDR2 SASEGT. CDR3: CASSEGIYRGYEQYF. The CDR3 coding sequence is TGTGCCAGCAGTGAGGGTATTTACAGGGGCTACGAGCAGTACTTC.